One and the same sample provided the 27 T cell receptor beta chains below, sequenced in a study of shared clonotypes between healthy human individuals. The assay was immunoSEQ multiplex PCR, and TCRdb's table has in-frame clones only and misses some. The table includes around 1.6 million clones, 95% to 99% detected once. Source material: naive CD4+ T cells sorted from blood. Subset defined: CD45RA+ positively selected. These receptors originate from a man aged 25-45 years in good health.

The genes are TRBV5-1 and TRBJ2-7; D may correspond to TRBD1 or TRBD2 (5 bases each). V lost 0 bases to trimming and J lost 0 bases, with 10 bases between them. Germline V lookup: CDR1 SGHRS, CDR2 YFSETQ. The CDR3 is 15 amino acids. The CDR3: CASSLGGRSSYEQYF. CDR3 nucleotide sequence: TGCGCCAGCAGCTTGGGGGGACGCAGCTCCTACGAGCAGTACTTC.

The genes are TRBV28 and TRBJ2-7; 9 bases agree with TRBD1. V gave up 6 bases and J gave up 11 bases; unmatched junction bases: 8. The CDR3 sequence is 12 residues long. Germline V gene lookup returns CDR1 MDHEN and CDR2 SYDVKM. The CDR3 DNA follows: TGTGCCAGCAGCCTTACAGGGGGCGCGGAGTACTTC. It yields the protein CASSLTGGAEYF.

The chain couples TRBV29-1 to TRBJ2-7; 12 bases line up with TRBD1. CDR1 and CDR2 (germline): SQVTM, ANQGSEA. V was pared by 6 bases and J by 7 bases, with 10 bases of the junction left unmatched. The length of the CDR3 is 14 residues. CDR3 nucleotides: TGCAGCGTCATCTACCGGGACAGGGGGCTTGAGCAGTACTTC. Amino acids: CSVIYRDRGLEQYF.

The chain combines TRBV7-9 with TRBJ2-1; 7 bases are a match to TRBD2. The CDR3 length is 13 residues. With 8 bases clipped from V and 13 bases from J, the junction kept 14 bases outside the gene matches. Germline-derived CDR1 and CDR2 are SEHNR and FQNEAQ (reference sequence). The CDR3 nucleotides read TGTGCCAGCGGATTAAGGGGAGGGGCGGACCAGTTCTTC. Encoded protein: CASGLRGGADQFF.

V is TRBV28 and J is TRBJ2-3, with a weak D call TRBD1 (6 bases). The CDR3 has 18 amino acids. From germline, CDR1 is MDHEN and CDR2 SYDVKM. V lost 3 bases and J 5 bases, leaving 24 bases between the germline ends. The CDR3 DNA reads TGTGCCAGCAGTTTCAGGGACATAGCAGAACGCATGCGAGATACGCAGTATTTT. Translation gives CASSFRDIAERMRDTQYF.

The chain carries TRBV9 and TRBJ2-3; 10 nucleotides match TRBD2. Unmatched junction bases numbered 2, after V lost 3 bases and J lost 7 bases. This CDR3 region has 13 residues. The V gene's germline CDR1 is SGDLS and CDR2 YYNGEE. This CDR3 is CASSGTSGYTQYF. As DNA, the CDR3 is TGTGCCAGCAGCGGGACTAGCGGCTATACGCAGTATTTT.

The CDR3 is CAWSEHSYGYTF. For the CDR3, the DNA is TGTGCCTGGAGTGAGCACAGCTATGGCTACACCTTC. The chain combines TRBV30 with TRBJ1-2; D not resolved. Germline CDR1 and CDR2: GTSNPN and SVGIG (reference sequence). The ends were cut back, 1 base at V and 4 bases at J, with 7 bases in the middle. The CDR3 sequence is 12 residues long.

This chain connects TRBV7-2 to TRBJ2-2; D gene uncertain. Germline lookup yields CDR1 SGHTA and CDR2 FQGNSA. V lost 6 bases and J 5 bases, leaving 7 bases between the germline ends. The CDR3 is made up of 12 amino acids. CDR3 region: CASSPPTGELFF. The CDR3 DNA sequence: TGTGCCAGCAGTCCCCCGACCGGGGAGCTGTTTTTT.

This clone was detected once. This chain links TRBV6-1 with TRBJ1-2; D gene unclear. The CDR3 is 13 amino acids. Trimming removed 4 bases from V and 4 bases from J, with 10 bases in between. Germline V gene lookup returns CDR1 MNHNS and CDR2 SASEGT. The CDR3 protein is CASSATQIYGYTF. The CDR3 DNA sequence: TGTGCCAGCAGTGCAACCCAGATCTATGGCTACACCTTC.

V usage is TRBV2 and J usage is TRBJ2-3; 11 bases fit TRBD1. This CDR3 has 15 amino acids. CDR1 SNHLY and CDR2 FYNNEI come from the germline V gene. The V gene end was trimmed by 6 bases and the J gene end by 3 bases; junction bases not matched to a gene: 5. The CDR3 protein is CASRHRDRGTDTQYF. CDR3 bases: TGTGCCAGCAGGCACCGGGACAGGGGGACAGATACGCAGTATTTT.

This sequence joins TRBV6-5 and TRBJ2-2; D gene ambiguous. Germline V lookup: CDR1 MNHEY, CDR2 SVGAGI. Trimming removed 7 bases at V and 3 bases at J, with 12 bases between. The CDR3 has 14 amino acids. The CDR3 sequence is CASNELPYTGELFF. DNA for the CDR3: TGTGCCAGCAATGAGCTTCCGTACACCGGGGAGCTGTTTTTT.

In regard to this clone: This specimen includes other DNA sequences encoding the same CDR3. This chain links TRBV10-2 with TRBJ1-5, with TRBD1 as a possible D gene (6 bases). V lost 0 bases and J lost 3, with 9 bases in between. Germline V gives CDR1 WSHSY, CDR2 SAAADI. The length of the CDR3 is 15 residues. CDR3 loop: CASSESGGSNQPQHF. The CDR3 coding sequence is TGCGCCAGCAGTGAGTCGGGGGGCTCCAATCAGCCCCAGCATTTT.

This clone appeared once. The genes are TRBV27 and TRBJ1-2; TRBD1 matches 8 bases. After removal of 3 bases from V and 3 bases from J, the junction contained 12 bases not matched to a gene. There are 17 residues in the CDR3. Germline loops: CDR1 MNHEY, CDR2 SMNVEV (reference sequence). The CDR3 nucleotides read TGTGCCAGCAGTTTTTCCCGATTACAGGGGGATGACTATGGCTACACCTTC. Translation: CASSFSRLQGDDYGYTF.

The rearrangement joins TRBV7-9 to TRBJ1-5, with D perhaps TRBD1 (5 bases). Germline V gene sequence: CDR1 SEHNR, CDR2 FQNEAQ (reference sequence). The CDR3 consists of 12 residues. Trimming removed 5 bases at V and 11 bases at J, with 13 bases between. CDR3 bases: TGTGCCAGCAGCCGTCCGGGGGGGGCCCAGCATTTT. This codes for CASSRPGGAQHF.

The CDR3 is CASSFRGNGNTIYF. CDR3 DNA: TGTGCCAGCAGTTTTCGGGGGAATGGAAACACCATATATTTT. The chain links TRBV28 to TRBJ1-3; TRBD1 might be the D (5 bases). The CDR3 has 14 amino acids. Germline V gene sequence: CDR1 MDHEN, CDR2 SYDVKM. V lost 3 bases, J lost 3 bases, and 9 bases lay in between.

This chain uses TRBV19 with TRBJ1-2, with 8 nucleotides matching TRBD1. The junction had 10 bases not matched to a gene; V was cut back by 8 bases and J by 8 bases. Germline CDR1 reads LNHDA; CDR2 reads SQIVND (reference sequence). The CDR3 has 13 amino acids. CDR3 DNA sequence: TGTGCCAGTCTAGGACAGGGTGATAACGGCTACACCTTC. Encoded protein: CASLGQGDNGYTF.

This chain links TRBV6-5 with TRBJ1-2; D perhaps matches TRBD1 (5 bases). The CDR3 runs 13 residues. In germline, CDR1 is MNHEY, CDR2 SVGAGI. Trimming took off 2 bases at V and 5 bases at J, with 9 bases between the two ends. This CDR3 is CASSYDSHYGYTF. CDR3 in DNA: TGTGCCAGCAGTTACGACAGCCATTATGGCTACACCTTC.

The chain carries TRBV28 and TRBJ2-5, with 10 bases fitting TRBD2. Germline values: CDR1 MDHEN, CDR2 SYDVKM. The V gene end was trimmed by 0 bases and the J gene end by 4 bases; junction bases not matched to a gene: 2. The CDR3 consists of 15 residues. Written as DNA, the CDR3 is TGTGCCAGCAGTTTATGGGCTAGCGGGAGAGAGACCCAGTACTTC. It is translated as CASSLWASGRETQYF. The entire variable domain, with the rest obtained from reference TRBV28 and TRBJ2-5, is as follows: DVKVTQSSRYLVKRTGEKVFLECVQDMDHENMFWYRQDPGLGLRLIYFSYDVKMKEKGDIPEGYSVSREKKERFSLILESASTNQTSMYLCASSLWASGRETQYFGPGTRLLVL.

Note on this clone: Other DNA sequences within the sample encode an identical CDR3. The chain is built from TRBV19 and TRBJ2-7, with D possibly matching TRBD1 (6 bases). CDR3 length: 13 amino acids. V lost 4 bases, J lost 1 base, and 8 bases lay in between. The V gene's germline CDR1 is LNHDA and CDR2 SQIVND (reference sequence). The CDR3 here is CASSTTGSYEQYF. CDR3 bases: TGTGCCAGTAGTACAACAGGGTCCTACGAGCAGTACTTC.

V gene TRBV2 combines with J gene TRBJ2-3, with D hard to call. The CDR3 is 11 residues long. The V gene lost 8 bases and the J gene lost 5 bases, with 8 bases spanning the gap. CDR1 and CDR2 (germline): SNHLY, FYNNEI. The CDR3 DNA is TGTGCCAGCCAGCGTGAAGATACGCAGTATTTT. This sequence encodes CASQREDTQYF.

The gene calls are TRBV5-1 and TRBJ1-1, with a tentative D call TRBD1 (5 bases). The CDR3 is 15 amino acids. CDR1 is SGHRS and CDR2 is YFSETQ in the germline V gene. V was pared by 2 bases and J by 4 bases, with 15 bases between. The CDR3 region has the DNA TGCGCCAGCAGCTTAAACCAGGGATCTGGCACTGAAGCTTTCTTT. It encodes CASSLNQGSGTEAFF.

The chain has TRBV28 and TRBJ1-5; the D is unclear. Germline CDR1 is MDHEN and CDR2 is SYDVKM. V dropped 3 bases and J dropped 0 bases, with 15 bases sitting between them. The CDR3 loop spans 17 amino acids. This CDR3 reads CASSFHNNVYSNQPQHF. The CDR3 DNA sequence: TGTGCCAGCAGTTTCCACAACAACGTTTATAGCAATCAGCCCCAGCATTTT.

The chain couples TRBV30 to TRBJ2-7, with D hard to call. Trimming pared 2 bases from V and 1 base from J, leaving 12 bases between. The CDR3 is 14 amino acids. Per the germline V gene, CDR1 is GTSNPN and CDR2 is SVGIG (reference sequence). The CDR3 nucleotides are TGTGCCTGGAGTCATCTGCCCCTATCCTACGAGCAGTACTTC. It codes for CAWSHLPLSYEQYF.

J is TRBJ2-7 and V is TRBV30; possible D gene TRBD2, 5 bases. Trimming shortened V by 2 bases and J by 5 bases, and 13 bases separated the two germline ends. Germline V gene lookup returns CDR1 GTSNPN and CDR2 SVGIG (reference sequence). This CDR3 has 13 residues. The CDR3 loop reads CAWSFGVAHEQYF. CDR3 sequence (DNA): TGTGCCTGGAGTTTTGGGGTAGCGCACGAGCAGTACTTC.

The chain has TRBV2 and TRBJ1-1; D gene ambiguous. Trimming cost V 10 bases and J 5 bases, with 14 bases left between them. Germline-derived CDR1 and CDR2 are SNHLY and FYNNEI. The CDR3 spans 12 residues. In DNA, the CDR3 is TGTGCCACCCTCCCTACGTCGACTGAAGCTTTCTTT. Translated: CATLPTSTEAFF.

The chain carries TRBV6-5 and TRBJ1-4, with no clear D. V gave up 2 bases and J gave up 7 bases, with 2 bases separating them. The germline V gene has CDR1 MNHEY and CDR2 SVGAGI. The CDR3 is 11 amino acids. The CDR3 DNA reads TGTGCCAGCAGTTACGGTGAAAAACTGTTTTTT. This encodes CASSYGEKLFF.

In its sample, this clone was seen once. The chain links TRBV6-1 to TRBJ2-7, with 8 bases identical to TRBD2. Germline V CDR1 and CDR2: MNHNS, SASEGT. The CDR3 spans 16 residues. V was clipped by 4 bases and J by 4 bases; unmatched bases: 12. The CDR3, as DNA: TGTGCCAGCAGTGCCGGCAGGGCTAGCGGGTTTTACGAGCAGTACTTC. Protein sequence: CASSAGRASGFYEQYF.